This T cell receptor (beta chain) was captured in a study of identical twins. V was trimmed by 7 bases and J by 3 bases, leaving 10 bases between them. This CDR3 region has 12 residues. TCRdb recomputed calls from the 5' RACE reads with MiXCR, one row per CDR3 protein. The sample has 350,000 or so distinct CDR3 sequences; over 9% are singletons. This clonotype appeared a few times. This sample was also put to use in a study of yellow fever vaccine responses in identical twins. That work contributes: The T cell response to vaccination in identical twins was reportedly partly convergent and partly personalized.

The TCR sequence derives from a woman in her late teens or twenties in good health. V usage is TRBV12-3 or TRBV12-4 and J usage is TRBJ2-7; no reliable D call. The sample consisted of CD8+ T cells sorted from blood. CDR3 residues: CASKKGLYEQYF. The CDR3 DNA follows: TGTGCCAGCAAAAAAGGGCTCTACGAGCAGTACTTC.